The following is a T cell receptor (beta chain) sequence with its context. Its cognate antigen has yet to be identified. The input lacks base qualities; no much larger clone sits a single base away. This entry comes from a study of cytomegalovirus exposure and HLA in healthy donors (dated by TCRdb to about 2017). In the study overall: In an earlier analysis of 587 of the donors, around 290 Gb of sequence data and 120 million or so unique TCR beta sequences from 180 million or so T cells were reported. To decide whether each TCR beta V gene segment behaved as functional or pseudogenic, an earlier analysis of some 600 of the donors relied on high-throughput TCR beta sequencing. Using immunosequencing, the study profiled T cell repertoires from 500 to 800 subjects and related those repertoires to cytomegalovirus serostatus. A separate validation cohort of roughly 120 different subjects was used in addition to the roughly 720-subject first cohort. Among 300 to 450 genotyped donors of the cohort, an average of approximately 240,000 unique TCR beta nucleotide sequences were sequenced per donor, about a sixth of them non-productive. Both class I and class II loci were covered by HLA typing, at four-digit resolution. A handful of DR-DQ haplotypes were handled as single units for association and clustering because linkage in the cohort was strong. Of the roughly 400 genotyped donors, around 81% fell in the genetic ancestry cluster associated with self-reported Caucasian donors. Rather than drawing on any new phenotypic data, the later analysis identified candidate immune exposures from TCR beta sequences and the way those sequences occurred across donors. The aim of the study was to test whether cataloging public T cell receptors could identify signatures of past pathogen exposure. Roughly 300 gigabases of sequencing data and tens of millions of unique TCR sequences were included in an early release covering several hundred HLA-typed donors. The study combined high-throughput TCR immunosequencing, statistical association of individual TCRs with disease status, and machine learning to predict cytomegalovirus infection status. Typing coverage varied by locus: about 629-630 donors for A, B, C, DRB1 and DQB1; approximately 500 for DQA1; nearly 610 for DPA1; 400 to 480 for DPB1. All discovery cohort repertoires had been generated using a single sequencing platform. A later genetic analysis took genome-wide SNP genotypes for about three fifths of the roughly 700 donors and used that subset as a discovery cohort. Alongside the repertoire data, information on donor age, sex, ethnicity and CMV serostatus was compiled. A later analysis re-analyzed previously published TCR beta repertoires from hundreds of donors and added high-resolution HLA genotyping to study TCR occurrence patterns.

Libraries were prepared through the immunoSEQ multiplex PCR assay. The multiplex PCR relied on a mix of 60 forward primers for TCR Vbeta segments and 13 reverse primers for TCR Jbeta segments. Amplification of the CDR3 region of rearranged TCR beta genes was performed with a multiplex PCR assay on genomic DNA. The amplified TCR beta libraries were sequenced on the Illumina HiSeq System as 87-base-pair reads. As for the authors' bioinformatics: In a later analysis, some 80 million unique TCR beta chains were counted across the 666 repertoires, and roughly 11 million of these chains were shared by at least two donors. A nearest-neighbor algorithm error-corrected the raw reads and collapsed the reads into unique sequences, merging closely related sequences to remove PCR and sequencing errors. V, D and J gene segments were assigned by aligning CDR3 sequences to IMGT reference sequences. For a sequence to be retained, a match of at least six nucleotides was required to both a V gene segment and a J gene segment. A rearrangement was called productive if the CDR3 had no stop codons and remained in frame with V and J, and every other rearrangement was called non-productive. Following IMGT convention, CDR3 was defined as the stretch from the second conserved V-encoded cysteine up to the conserved J-encoded phenylalanine. The earlier analysis of about 610 of the donors excluded any sequence lacking an unambiguous match to a single V gene segment. In an earlier analysis of roughly 600 of the donors, a V segment was called functional when productive rearrangements were above 56.7%, and segregating when the standard deviation between donors exceeded 5%. To diagnose cytomegalovirus status from the catalog of TCR beta chain sequences, a statistical classification framework was built. In a later analysis, V and J genes were assigned by comparing TCR nucleotide sequences against IMGT/GENE-DB human TR gene sequences. A later analysis assigned CDR3 sequences and most-parsimonious VDJ recombination scenarios with the TCRdist pipeline. In a later analysis, every TCR beta chain was defined by the combination of its CDR3 amino acid sequence and its V-gene family, and reads without a unique V-gene family were dropped. In a later analysis, 450 to 600 highly shared, low-generation-probability nucleotide sequences were removed to address suspected cross-contamination and a sequencing artifact. A later analysis calculated a clonal expansion index for each public chain from normalized within-repertoire ranks of inferred template counts. In a later analysis, generation probabilities were computed using a VDJ recombination model fitted to out-of-frame rearrangements, and the results were checked against IGoR. Hypergeometric tests were used in a later analysis to score TCR-TCR, TCR-HLA and TCR-CMV co-occurrence, with a repertoire-size bias correction applied to the TCR pairs. A later analysis estimated false discovery rates by permuting HLA or CMV assignments 20 times. A later analysis grouped co-occurring TCRs with DBSCAN, adding TCRdist sequence similarity when clustering within HLA-allele-positive subsets. Co-occurrence clustering excluded repertoires with fewer than 30,000 or more than 120,000 public chains, plus five with anomalous nucleotide sharing. The table was pulled from immuneACCESS by TCRdb, which kept in-frame rearrangements only. Such tables lose some clones; where checked, under half of the loss comes from unresolved V genes, and the rest has no known cause. The V and J calls and clone size were taken over from that table, and D and trimming were inferred from the DNA. The sample yields 150,000 to 200,000 clones; around 87% were counted once. Roughly 1.7% of the sample comes from the top ten.

In total, 600 or so healthy bone marrow donors made up the cohort. At the time of sampling, all cohort members were nominally healthy, though unrecorded immune exposures were likely present. The donor tested CMV seronegative, placing the donor among the approximately 360 seronegative members of the cohort. Every donor gave a peripheral blood sample, and the peripheral blood mononuclear cells from that sample were used for TCR beta sequencing. The Qiagen DNeasy Blood Extraction Kit was used to extract genomic DNA from the blood cell samples. What the study reported, not specific to this receptor: Compared with equally common non-associated chains, HLA-associated TCR beta chains in a later analysis were more clonally expanded and had lower generation probabilities. In a later analysis, some 17,000 TCR beta sequences were associated with specific HLA alleles at a false discovery rate of 0.05. In a later analysis, several top co-occurrence clusters were reported to appear linked to parvovirus B19, influenza, CMV and Epstein-Barr virus. In a later genetic analysis, a missense DCLRE1C variant was associated with V-gene and J-gene trimming of TCR beta chains, and the association was replicated in an independent cohort. CMV serostatus was the only immune exposure information available for the cohort. Compared with the roughly 700-donor mean, donors in an Asian-associated ancestry cluster had fewer N-insertions in productive TCRs, according to a later genetic analysis. According to a later analysis, TCR association rates differed among HLA loci, with DRB1 alleles showing the most associated TCRs and HLA-C alleles showing the fewest. Cytomegalovirus status was reported to be diagnosed by the classifier with high specificity and sensitivity in both the original and validation cohorts. Some IMGT-functional V segments, including TRBV6-2 and TRBV6-3, could not be told apart with the 87-base-pair reads, so those segments were excluded. In vitro tests confirmed that a few of the cytomegalovirus-associated TCR beta chains recognize cytomegalovirus antigens. A further reported finding was that TCR beta sequences accurately predicted the HLA-A and HLA-B alleles for most subjects in the first cohort. In this cohort, only TCR beta chains were sequenced, and detectable features were limited by the absence of alpha or paired-chain data. Linkage disequilibrium might explain the correlated functional status among segregating V segments, but an unknown experimental factor could not be excluded. An earlier analysis of some 560 of the donors showed that most TCR beta V segments appeared in productive rearrangements either about 87% or about 30% of the time, which broadly matched IMGT annotations. When HLA alleles, especially DR and DQ, strongly co-occurred, attributing TCR associations to individual alleles was difficult. Most TCR sequences were observed very rarely across donors, whereas some public TCRs were present in many individuals. The authors suggested that the approach could potentially be extended to other disease states and immunological phenotypes. Because HLA typing was missing for some donors at each locus, association tests included only the typed subset. Roughly uniform sequencing depth across donors was assumed in presence/absence analyses, although this assumption may not hold. A cluster of highly shared sequence variants was judged likely to be a technical artifact of the sequencing pipeline. A total of about 150 TCR beta chains were listed by the study as associated with cytomegalovirus. Most CMV-associated TCR beta chains appeared to be HLA-restricted in a later analysis, and the HLA associations seemed to be driven largely by CMV exposure. Because counts were too low, seventeen rarely observed V segments, including chromosome 9 orphons, were excluded from the earlier analysis of several hundred of the donors.

The CDR3 goes from the cysteine to the phenylalanine over 16 residues. The retained sequence is limited to the CDR3, 48 bases, with the frame set at the first base. V ends up 4 bases short and J 4 bases short, with an unmatched junction base count of 6. Looking up the germline V gene yields CDR1 MDHEN and CDR2 SYDVKM. The clonotype originates from a woman younger than 35 in good health and CMV-seronegative. Sequenced input: PBMCs. This chain is built from TRBV28 and TRBJ2-1, with TRBD2 identical over 11 junction bases. The DNA sequence follows: TGTGCCAGCAGTTCAGCCGGGACTAGCGGATACAATGAGCAGTTCTTC. Its product reads: CASSSAGTSGYNEQFF.